This T cell receptor (beta chain) was obtained from a study of neurological immune-mediated disorders. This clonotype was found many times. TCRdb itself ran the 5' RACE reads through MiXCR, one entry per CDR3 protein. The sample lists some 60,000 distinct CDR3 sequences; nearly 10% were seen once. CDR1 and CDR2 from the germline V gene are ENHRY and SYGVKD. The CDR3 is 14 amino acids. V lost 3 bases to trimming and J lost 7 bases, with 13 bases between them. The time point here: longitudinal time-point 2. What was sequenced was PBMCs. The sequence came from a man aged 25-40 years in good health. The chain uses TRBV10-3 and TRBJ2-1, with a weak D call TRBD1 (6 bases). Here the CDR3 DNA reads TGTGCCATCAGTGAAGGCCAGGGGATAAATGAGCAGTTCTTC. Translation gives CAISEGQGINEQFF.